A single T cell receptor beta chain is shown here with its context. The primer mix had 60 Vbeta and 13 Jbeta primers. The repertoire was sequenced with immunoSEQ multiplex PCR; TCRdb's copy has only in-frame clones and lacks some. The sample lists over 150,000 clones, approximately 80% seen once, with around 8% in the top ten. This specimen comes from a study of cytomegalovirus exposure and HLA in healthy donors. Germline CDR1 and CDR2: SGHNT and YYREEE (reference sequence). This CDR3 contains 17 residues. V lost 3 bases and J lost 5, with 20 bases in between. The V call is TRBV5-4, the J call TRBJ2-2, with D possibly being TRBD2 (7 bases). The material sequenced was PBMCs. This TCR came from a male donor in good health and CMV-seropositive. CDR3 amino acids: CASSSGGPGAETGELFF. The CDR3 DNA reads TGTGCCAGCAGCTCCGGGGGGCCTGGGGCGGAAACCGGGGAGCTGTTTTTT.